This paragraph covers one T cell receptor beta chain sequence. It was RNA transcripts that yielded the amplified TCR beta CDR3 regions. In the first-round RT-PCR of the TCR CDR3, the HTBI primer set was used. Using its own MiXCR run on the multiplex PCR reads, TCRdb lists one record per CDR3 protein. The sample lists a few hundred thousand distinct CDR3 sequences; about 20% were seen once. The data derive from a study of T cells in Graves' hyperthyroidism and ophthalmopathy. Study in general: Initial diagnosis, before any treatment, was when peripheral blood was collected.

Germline V CDR1 and CDR2: LGHDT, YNNKEL (reference sequence). Trimming left V 0 bases short and J 7 bases short, with 10 bases between. The CDR3 runs 15 residues. The chain uses TRBV3-1 and TRBJ1-6; TRBD1 might be the D (5 bases). The clonotype was recovered from a woman aged 45-65 years with Graves' hyperthyroidism. The sample taken for sequencing was blood. The CDR3 DNA follows: TGTGCCAGCAGCCAAGAGAGACAGTACAATTCACCCCTCCACTTT. It is translated as CASSQERQYNSPLHF.